This is a list of T cell receptor beta chains from one sample in a study of cytomegalovirus exposure and HLA in healthy donors. TCRdb keeps only in-frame clones here, not all; method: immunoSEQ multiplex PCR. The sample lists more than 85,000 clones; under 85% were seen once. The specimen sequenced was PBMCs. The source is a man between 18 and 35 years old in good health and CMV-seronegative. CDR3s include the opening cysteine and the closing phenylalanine or tryptophan. Each record gives: J gene, V gene, D gene, clone size, CDR3 DNA, CDR3 protein. D genes are given only for firm matches. Clone size is shown for a subset of rows, as once, few, many or a class of expanded clone.

>TRBJ2-7|TRBV6-5|.|.
TGTGCCAGCAGAAACCGTGACTCCCGCTCCTACGAGCAGTACTTC
CASRNRDSRSYEQYF
>TRBJ2-1|TRBV10-3|TRBD2|.
TGTGCCATCAGTGAGTCGGGGGGGAATGAGCAGTTCTTC
CAISESGGNEQFF
>TRBJ1-1|TRBV10-1|.|few
TGCGCCAGCAGTGAGGGGCAATATTCTACTGAAGCTTTCTTT
CASSEGQYSTEAFF
>TRBJ1-4|TRBV6-6|.|.
TGTGCCAGCAGTTACAGGGGTGGGGGGAATGAAAAACTGTTTTTT
CASSYRGGGNEKLFF
>TRBJ2-5|TRBV27|.|.
TGTGCCAGCAGTTCGCCTCTGGCAACCACCAAGACCCAGTACTTC
CASSSPLATTKTQYF
>TRBJ2-7|TRBV10-3|TRBD1|.
TGTGCCATCAGTGTAGGGGGCGCCTACGAGCAGTACTTC
CAISVGGAYEQYF
>TRBJ1-2|TRBV9|TRBD1|.
TGTGCCAGCAGCGAGACACCTTCGGGACAGGGAAGCTACACCTTC
CASSETPSGQGSYTF
>TRBJ2-2|TRBV9|.|.
TGTGCCAGCAGCCCCCATGAGACTCAAAACACCGGGGAGCTGTTTTTT
CASSPHETQNTGELFF
>TRBJ2-4|TRBV5-6|TRBD1|.
TGTGCCAGCAGCCTTTGGACAGGGGGTAACATTCAGTACTTC
CASSLWTGGNIQYF
>TRBJ1-2|TRBV28|.|.
TGTGCCACCTTCGGGGGACTTCAAGGTGGCTACACCTTC
CATFGGLQGGYTF
>TRBJ2-1|TRBV10-3|.|.
TGTGCCATCAGTGAGCAGAGGAATGAGCAGTTCTTC
CAISEQRNEQFF
>TRBJ1-4|TRBV10-2|.|few
TGCGCCAGCAGTGAGTTGGCCGATGAAAAACTGTTTTTT
CASSELADEKLFF
>TRBJ1-2|TRBV6-5|.|.
TGTGCCAGCAGTTACGGCAGGTATAAGGATGGCTACACCTTC
CASSYGRYKDGYTF
>TRBJ2-1|TRBV4-3|.|.
TGCGCCAGCAGCCCAGTCAGGCGGGCGGGTGAGCAGTTCTTC
CASSPVRRAGEQFF
>TRBJ2-1|TRBV12-5|TRBD2|.
TGTGCTAGTGGTTTGGTAAGCGGGAGGGCCTCTGAGCAGTTCTTC
CASGLVSGRASEQFF
>TRBJ1-1|TRBV30|.|once
TGTGCCTGGAATCTTCAGGGACACGGTGAAGCTTTCTTT
CAWNLQGHGEAFF
>TRBJ2-1|TRBV4-3|TRBD2|.
TGCGCCAGCAGCCAAGAGATAGCGGGAGTGCTTGATGAGCAGTTCTTC
CASSQEIAGVLDEQFF
>TRBJ1-3|TRBV5-6|TRBD1|few
TGTGCCAGCAGCCGGGGGACAGCACGAAACACCATATATTTT
CASSRGTARNTIYF
>TRBJ1-2|TRBV4-3|.|.
TGCGCCAGCAGCCTCCCCAAGGGGGGGGCGTACTATGGCTACACCTTC
CASSLPKGGAYYGYTF
>TRBJ1-2|TRBV9|.|.
TGTGCCAGCAGCAAGACAGATCTTAGCTATGGCTACACCTTC
CASSKTDLSYGYTF
>TRBJ2-7|TRBV7-6|.|once
TGTGCCAGCAGCCGTGTAGTGGGAGGAATCTACGAGCAGTACTTC
CASSRVVGGIYEQYF
>TRBJ1-2|TRBV25-1|.|once
TGTGCCAGCAGTCGGGCTGGAGGGAGGGCGGGCTATGGCTACACCTTC
CASSRAGGRAGYGYTF
>TRBJ1-2|TRBV29-1|.|.
TGCAGCGTTGAACACGGACACGCTGGCTACACCTTC
CSVEHGHAGYTF
>TRBJ2-3|TRBV12-5|TRBD1|.
TGTGCTAGTGGACGGACAGGGGGCTTTCGGGATACGCAGTATTTT
CASGRTGGFRDTQYF
>TRBJ1-5|TRBV5-5|.|.
TGTGCCAGCAGCTTATGGTTCGGGCAGCCCCAGCATTTT
CASSLWFGQPQHF
>TRBJ2-7|TRBV29-1|TRBD2|.
TGCAGCGTTTCATGGACTAGCGGGAGAGGCGAGCAGTACTTC
CSVSWTSGRGEQYF
>TRBJ1-3|TRBV29-1|.|.
TGCAGCGTTGTATCCAGTGGAAACACCATATATTTT
CSVVSSGNTIYF
>TRBJ1-2|TRBV27|.|.
TGTGCCAGCAGTTTAGCAGGGAGGGGAGGCTACACCTTC
CASSLAGRGGYTF
>TRBJ1-1|TRBV7-9|TRBD1|.
TGTGCCAGCAGCCCCCGGACAGGGGCGAACACTGAAGCTTTCTTT
CASSPRTGANTEAFF
>TRBJ1-5|TRBV6-1|.|.
TGTGCCAGCATTTCTGGACAGCCCCCAATTCAGCCCCAGCATTTT
CASISGQPPIQPQHF
>TRBJ2-3|TRBV5-4|TRBD2|.
TGTGCCAGCAGCTTGAATAAAGGACTAGCGGGAGGGACTAGCACAGATACGCAGTATTTT
CASSLNKGLAGGTSTDTQYF
>TRBJ2-7|TRBV4-3|.|.
TGCGCCAGCAGCCAAGGCGGCCTTTCCTACGAGCAGTACTTC
CASSQGGLSYEQYF
>TRBJ2-7|TRBV21-1|.|.
TGTGCCAGCAGCGCAACGGGTAGCGTGAGATTCGACGAGCAGTACTTC
CASSATGSVRFDEQYF
>TRBJ2-7|TRBV2|TRBD1|.
TGTGCCAGCAGTGAGGGACAGGGGAAACACGAGCAGTACTTC
CASSEGQGKHEQYF
>TRBJ1-6|TRBV19|.|.
TGTGCCAGTCACTCCCGAGGGGGTAATTCACCCCTCCACTTT
CASHSRGGNSPLHF
>TRBJ1-4|TRBV5-5|.|.
TGTGCCAGCAGCCTAGGGGGGGCAACTAATGAAAAACTGTTTTTT
CASSLGGATNEKLFF
>TRBJ1-1|TRBV7-9|.|.
TGTGCCAGCAGCTCTCAGACAGGGAACACTGAAGCTTTCTTT
CASSSQTGNTEAFF
>TRBJ2-1|TRBV10-3|.|.
TGTGCCATCACTCGGGAAGTGTACAATGAGCAGTTCTTC
CAITREVYNEQFF
>TRBJ2-7|TRBV7-2|.|.
TGTGCCAGCAAGGATGGACTCGCCGTGATCTACGAGCAGTACTTC
CASKDGLAVIYEQYF
>TRBJ2-6|TRBV5-3|.|.
TGTGCCAGAAGCCTGTTGAGGCTTCAAACCTCTGGGGCCAACGTCCTGACTTTC
CARSLLRLQTSGANVLTF
>TRBJ2-7|TRBV29-1|.|.
TGCAGCGGGAATCGGGGGTACGAGCAGTACTTC
CSGNRGYEQYF